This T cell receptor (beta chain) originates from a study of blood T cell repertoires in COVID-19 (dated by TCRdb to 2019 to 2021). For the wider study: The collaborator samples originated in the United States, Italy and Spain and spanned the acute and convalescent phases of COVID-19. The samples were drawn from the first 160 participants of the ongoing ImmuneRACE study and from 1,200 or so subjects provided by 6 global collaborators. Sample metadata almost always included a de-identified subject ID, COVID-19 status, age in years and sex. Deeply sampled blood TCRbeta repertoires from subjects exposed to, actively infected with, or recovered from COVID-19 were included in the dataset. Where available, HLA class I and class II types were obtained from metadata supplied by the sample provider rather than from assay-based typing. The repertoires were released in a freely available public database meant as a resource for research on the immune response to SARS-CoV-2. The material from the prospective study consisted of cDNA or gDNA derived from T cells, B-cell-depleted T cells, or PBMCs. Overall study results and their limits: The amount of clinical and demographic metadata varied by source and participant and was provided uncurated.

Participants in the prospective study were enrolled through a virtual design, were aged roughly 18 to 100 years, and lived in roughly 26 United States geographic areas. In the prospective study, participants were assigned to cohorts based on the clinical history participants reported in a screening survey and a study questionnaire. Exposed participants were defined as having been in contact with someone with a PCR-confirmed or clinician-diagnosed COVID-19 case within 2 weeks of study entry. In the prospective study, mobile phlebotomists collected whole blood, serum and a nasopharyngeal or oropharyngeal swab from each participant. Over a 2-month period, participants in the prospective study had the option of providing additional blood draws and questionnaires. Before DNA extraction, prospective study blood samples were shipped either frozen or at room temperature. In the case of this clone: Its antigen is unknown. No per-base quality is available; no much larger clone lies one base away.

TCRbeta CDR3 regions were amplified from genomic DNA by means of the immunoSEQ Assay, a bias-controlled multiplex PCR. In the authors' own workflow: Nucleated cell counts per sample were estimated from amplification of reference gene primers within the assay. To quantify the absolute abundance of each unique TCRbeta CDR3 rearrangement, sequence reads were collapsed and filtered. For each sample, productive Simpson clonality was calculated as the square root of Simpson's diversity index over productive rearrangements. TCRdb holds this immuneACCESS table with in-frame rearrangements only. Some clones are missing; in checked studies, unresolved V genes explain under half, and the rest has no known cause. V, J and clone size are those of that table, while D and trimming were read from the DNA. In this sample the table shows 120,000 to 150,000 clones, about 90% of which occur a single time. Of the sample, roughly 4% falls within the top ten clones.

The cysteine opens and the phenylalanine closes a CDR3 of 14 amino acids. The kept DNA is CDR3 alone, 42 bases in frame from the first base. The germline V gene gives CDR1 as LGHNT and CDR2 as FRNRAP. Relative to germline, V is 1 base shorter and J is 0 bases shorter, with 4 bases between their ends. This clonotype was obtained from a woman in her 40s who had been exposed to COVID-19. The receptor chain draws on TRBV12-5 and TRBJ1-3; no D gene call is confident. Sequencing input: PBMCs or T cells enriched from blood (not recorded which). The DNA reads TGTGCTAGTGGTTTGGGTAACTCTGGAAACACCATATATTTT. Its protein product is CASGLGNSGNTIYF.